Listed here is a single TCR beta chain. Its antigen is as yet unknown. This entry belongs to a study of cytomegalovirus exposure and HLA in healthy donors. Overall study context: A subsequent analysis reported that the 95 to 150 validation repertoires were produced on the same platform that had also been used for the roughly 710 first-cohort repertoires.

The protocol was immunoSEQ multiplex PCR, while the TCRdb copy is restricted to in-frame clones and leaves out a portion. The sample shows roughly 200,000 clones, roughly 86% of them seen only once. The CDR3 has 15 amino acids. CDR1 and CDR2 (germline): MNHEY, SVGAGI. Trimming removed 2 bases from V and 6 bases from J; junction bases left unmatched: 8. Study findings and constraints: The finding came from a later analysis; first-cohort TCR clusters tended to co-occur in the 110 or so validation repertoires. The study listed roughly 160 cytomegalovirus-associated TCR beta chains.

Sequenced sample: PBMCs. The rearrangement joins TRBV6-5 to TRBJ1-2, with 8 bases matching TRBD1. The origin of this receptor is a man aged 25 to 40 in good health and CMV-seropositive. CDR3 sequence: CASSYRGRGPNGYTF. The CDR3 DNA reads as TGTGCCAGCAGTTACCGTGGCAGGGGGCCGAATGGCTACACCTTC.